The sequence of this T cell receptor beta chain was determined in a study of vaccination effects on CD4 cells after COVID-19. Ahead of sequencing, the ViraFEST assay grew antigen-specific CD4+ T cells using viral peptide pools. After roughly 10 days in culture, the CD4+ T cells were isolated. Vaccine recipients had no previous SARS-CoV-2 infection; their nucleocapsid antibodies were negative. This clone was detected only once. The antigen remains unidentified. Clones were sequenced by immunoSEQ multiplex PCR, and TCRdb holds only the in-frame ones, with some missing. The sample carries fewer than 85,000 clones, about 78% recorded once. Germline V gene sequence: CDR1 GTSNPN, CDR2 SVGIG (reference sequence). CDR3 length: 15 residues. Trimming removed 0 bases from V and 2 bases from J; junction bases left unmatched: 3.

J is TRBJ1-5 and V is TRBV30, with 8 positions matching TRBD1. The sequence was collected from a human donor who received a COVID-19 vaccine. The sequenced sample was CD4+ T cells from PBMCs cultured with SARS-CoV-2 spike peptides, obtained before COVID-19 vaccination. CDR3 nucleotides: TGTGCCTGGAGTGTAGGACAGGGACGCAATCAGCCCCAGCATTTT. As protein: CAWSVGQGRNQPQHF.